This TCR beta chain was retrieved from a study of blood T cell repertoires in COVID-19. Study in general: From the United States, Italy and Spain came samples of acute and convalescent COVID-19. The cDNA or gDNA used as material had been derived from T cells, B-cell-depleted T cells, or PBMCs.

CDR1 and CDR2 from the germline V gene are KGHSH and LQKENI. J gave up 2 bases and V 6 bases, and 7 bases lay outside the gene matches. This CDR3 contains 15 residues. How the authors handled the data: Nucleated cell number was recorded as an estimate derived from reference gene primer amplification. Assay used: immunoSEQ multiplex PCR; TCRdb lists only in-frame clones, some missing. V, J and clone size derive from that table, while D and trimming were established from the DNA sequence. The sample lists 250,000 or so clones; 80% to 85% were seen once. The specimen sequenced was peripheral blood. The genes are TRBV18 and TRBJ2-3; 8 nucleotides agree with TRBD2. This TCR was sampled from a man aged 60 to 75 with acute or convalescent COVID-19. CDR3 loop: CASSPSGRHTDTQYF. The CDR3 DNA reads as TGTGCCAGCTCGCCTAGCGGGCGTCACACAGATACGCAGTATTTT.